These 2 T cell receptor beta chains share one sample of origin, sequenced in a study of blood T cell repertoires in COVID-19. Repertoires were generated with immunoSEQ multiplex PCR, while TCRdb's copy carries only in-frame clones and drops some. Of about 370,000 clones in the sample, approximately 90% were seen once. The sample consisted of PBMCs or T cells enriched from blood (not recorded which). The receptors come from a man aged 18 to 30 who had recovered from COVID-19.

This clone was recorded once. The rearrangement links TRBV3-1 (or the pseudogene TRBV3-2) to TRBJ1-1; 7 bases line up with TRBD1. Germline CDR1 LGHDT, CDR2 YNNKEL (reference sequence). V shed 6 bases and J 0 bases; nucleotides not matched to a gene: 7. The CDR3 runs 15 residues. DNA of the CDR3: TGTGCCAGCAGAACCGGGACAGCCATGAACACTGAAGCTTTCTTT. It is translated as CASRTGTAMNTEAFF.

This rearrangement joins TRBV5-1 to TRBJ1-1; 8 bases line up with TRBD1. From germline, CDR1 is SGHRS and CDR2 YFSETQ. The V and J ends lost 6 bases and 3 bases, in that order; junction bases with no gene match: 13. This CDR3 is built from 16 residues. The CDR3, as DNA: TGCGCCAGCAAATCCCTCGGAAACAGGGGGTACACTGAAGCTTTCTTT. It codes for CASKSLGNRGYTEAFF. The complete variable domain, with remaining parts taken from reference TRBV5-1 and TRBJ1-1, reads KAGVTQTPRYLIKTRGQQVTLSCSPISGHRSVSWYQQTPGQGLQFLFEYFSETQRNKGNFPGRFSGRQFSNSRSEMNVSTLELGDSALYLCASKSLGNRGYTEAFFGQGTRLTVV.